This is a list of T cell receptor beta chains from one sample in a study of human T cells and chemical hapten exposure. TCRdb re-called the RACE reads through MiXCR, storing one row per CDR3 protein. The table lists under 120,000 distinct CDR3 sequences, 9.5% to 12% of them singletons. This specimen was whole blood, taken in connection with sensitization to the hapten diphenylcyclopropenone (DPC). These receptors all stem from a woman aged 35 to 49 with alopecia areata. Some clones in this sample may be carry-over from other donors' samples. Each CDR3 is given with its conserved first and last residue. The order of the fields is CDR3 length, clone size, V gene, J gene, D gene, CDR3 DNA, CDR3 protein. A D gene is named only where the DNA matches it firmly. Where a row states a size, it is once, few, many or the class of an expanded clone; other rows omit it.

length: 15; size: many; V: TRBV24-1; J: TRBJ1-1; D: -; DNA: TGTGCCACCAGTGATTCCAAGGGGATGAACACTGAAGCTTTCTTT; CDR3: CATSDSKGMNTEAFF
length: 13; size: few; V: TRBV5-1; J: TRBJ2-7; D: -; DNA: TGCGCCAGCAGCTCGCAGGGTTTCCACGAGCAGTACTTC; CDR3: CASSSQGFHEQYF
length: 14; size: many; V: TRBV5-1; J: TRBJ1-6; D: -; DNA: TGCGCCAGCAGCTTCGGACAAGGCAATTCACCCCTCCACTTT; CDR3: CASSFGQGNSPLHF
length: 13; size: many; V: TRBV20-1; J: TRBJ2-1; D: -; DNA: TGCAGTGCTAGAAGAGGGGGAGAACGTGAGCAGTTCTTC; CDR3: CSARRGGEREQFF
length: 11; size: -; V: TRBV7-8; J: TRBJ2-7; D: -; DNA: TGTGCCAGCAGCTCGGCCACGGAACAGTACTTC; CDR3: CASSSATEQYF
length: 19; size: many; V: TRBV12-3/TRBV12-4; J: TRBJ1-3; D: TRBD1; DNA: TGTGCCAGCAGTCCCTGGACAGGGGGCATTGTGGCTGCTGGAAACACCATATATTTT; CDR3: CASSPWTGGIVAAGNTIYF
length: 16; size: -; V: TRBV20-1; J: TRBJ2-1; D: TRBD2; DNA: TGCAGTGCTATAGCCGGGACTAGCGGGGGGCACAATGAGCAGTTCTTC; CDR3: CSAIAGTSGGHNEQFF
length: 13; size: few; V: TRBV6-5; J: TRBJ2-1; D: -; DNA: TGTGCCAGCAGTTACTCAGCCGTGTTTGAGCAGTTCTTC; CDR3: CASSYSAVFEQFF
length: 11; size: many; V: TRBV30; J: TRBJ1-2; D: -; DNA: TGTGCCTGGAGTGTACTTCTAACCTACACCTTC; CDR3: CAWSVLLTYTF
length: 15; size: few; V: TRBV2; J: TRBJ2-1; D: TRBD2; DNA: TGTGCCAGCAGTAGGAGCGGGGGAGACTACAATGAGCAGTTCTTC; CDR3: CASSRSGGDYNEQFF
length: 15; size: -; V: TRBV7-9; J: TRBJ1-1; D: -; DNA: TGTGCCAGCAGCTTATCGGGAGGGTTTGTCACTGAAGCTTTCTTT; CDR3: CASSLSGGFVTEAFF
length: 16; size: few; V: TRBV12-3/TRBV12-4; J: TRBJ2-7; D: TRBD2; DNA: TGTGCCAGCAGTCCCGTTCCTAGCGGGAGGGCCGGTGAGCAGTACTTC; CDR3: CASSPVPSGRAGEQYF
length: 14; size: -; V: TRBV28; J: TRBJ1-4; D: -; DNA: TGTGCCAGCCGGACTGGGGGAGGAAATGAAAAACTGTTTTTT; CDR3: CASRTGGGNEKLFF
length: 13; size: many; V: TRBV6-2/TRBV6-3; J: TRBJ2-1; D: -; DNA: TGTGCCAGCAATCCCCAGGCCCCATCTGAGCAGTTCTTC; CDR3: CASNPQAPSEQFF
length: 15; size: -; V: TRBV4-3; J: TRBJ2-7; D: -; DNA: TGCGCCAGCAGCCAAGGGGCCACCGTTCTCTACGAGCAGTACTTC; CDR3: CASSQGATVLYEQYF
length: 15; size: -; V: TRBV12-3/TRBV12-4; J: TRBJ2-6; D: TRBD1; DNA: TGTGCCAGCAGCCGGACAGGGACCGGGGCCAACGTCCTGACTTTC; CDR3: CASSRTGTGANVLTF